The next 28 T cell receptor beta chains were all read from a single sample in a study of blood T cells in healthy people across ages. Then a second PCR, running roughly 6 to 12 cycles, was carried out with a sample-barcoded 5' primer and a J-beta primer mix. TCRdb ran MiXCR on the 5' RACE reads and lists one entry per CDR3 protein. The table has hundreds of thousands of distinct CDR3 sequences, roughly 50% seen once. The sequenced sample consisted of blood. The receptors stem from a man aged 35-49 years in good health.

V usage is TRBV6-1 and J usage is TRBJ2-7; 13 bases are shared with TRBD2. This CDR3 is 19 amino acids long. The V gene's germline CDR1 is MNHNS and CDR2 SASEGT. Germline trimming cut 6 bases from V and 2 bases from J; bases unmatched to any gene: 16. The CDR3 coding sequence is TGTGCCAGCAGCCGTATTACTGGACTAGCGGGAGAGGGTGCCTACGAGCAGTACTTC. Its translation is CASSRITGLAGEGAYEQYF.

A remark on this clonotype: One end of the junction is discordant with germline, which a read error may explain. CDR3 DNA: TGTGCCTGCAGCTTAGGCGGTAGAACCTACGAGCAGTACTTC. This translates into CACSLGGRTYEQYF. V gene TRBV7-3 combines with J gene TRBJ2-7; D uncertain. This CDR3 comprises 14 residues. The germline CDR1 and CDR2 sequences are SGHTA and FQGTGA.

The chain employs TRBV27 and TRBJ2-5; 7 positions match TRBD1. The J call may be wrong; the DNA end is better matched by TRBJ2-7. Germline assignment: CDR1 MNHEY and CDR2 SMNVEV (reference sequence). CDR3 length equals 14 residues. The CDR3 coding sequence is TGTGCCAGCAGTCCGCCGACAGGGAAGAGCGAGCAGTACTTC. Encoded protein: CASSPPTGKSEQYF.

This chain uses TRBV11-2 with TRBJ2-3; D remains unclear. The CDR3 loop spans 12 amino acids. In germline, CDR1 is SGHAT, CDR2 FQNNGV. The V end lost 7 bases, the J end lost 4 bases, and 9 bases lay between the germline ends. CDR3 residues: CASTGFADTQYF. Written as DNA, the CDR3 is TGTGCCAGCACCGGGTTCGCAGATACGCAGTATTTT.

This clonotype turned up a few times. V gene TRBV5-1 combines with J gene TRBJ2-3; 7 nucleotides agree with TRBD2. The CDR3 consists of 16 residues. CDR1 SGHRS and CDR2 YFSETQ come from the germline V gene. V was pared by 2 bases and J by 5 bases, with 11 bases of the junction left unmatched. The CDR3 spells CASSFGRGTSRDTQYF. CDR3 sequence (DNA): TGCGCCAGCAGCTTCGGGCGGGGGACGTCGCGAGATACGCAGTATTTT.

The V and J genes are TRBV6-5 and TRBJ1-4, with D tentatively TRBD1 (6 bases). Deletions cut 6 bases from V and 3 bases from J, with 11 bases between. Germline V CDR1 and CDR2: MNHEY, SVGAGI. This CDR3 comprises 14 residues. The CDR3 nucleotides read TGTGCCAGCAGCCGGGGACACTCTAATGAAAAACTGTTTTTT. Protein sequence: CASSRGHSNEKLFF.

The rearrangement links TRBV11-2 to TRBJ2-1, with 12 bases that match TRBD2. This CDR3 is built from 17 residues. The germline CDR1 and CDR2 sequences are SGHAT and FQNNGV. V shed 2 bases and J 3 bases; nucleotides not matched to a gene: 5. In DNA form, the CDR3 reads TGTGCCAGCAGCTTAAGACTAGCGGGAGCGGGCTACAATGAGCAGTTCTTC. Protein product: CASSLRLAGAGYNEQFF.

This clonotype was seen more than once but under ten times. This chain uses TRBV27 with TRBJ2-5; TRBD1 aligns across 8 bases. Near its end, the DNA agrees better with TRBJ2-7, so the J call may be wrong. Germline CDR1 MNHEY, CDR2 SMNVEV (reference sequence). This CDR3 has 15 amino acids. The CDR3 coding sequence is TGTGCCAGCGGGACAGGAGCTAGCGTCTTCGACGAGCAGTACTTC. Translation gives CASGTGASVFDEQYF.

This clonotype was detected a few times. The chain has TRBV18 and TRBJ1-2; TRBD1 might be the D (5 bases). The CDR3 runs to 14 residues. Germline V gene lookup returns CDR1 KGHSH and CDR2 LQKENI. V lost 2 bases, J lost 0 bases, and 7 bases lay in between. CDR3 protein: CASSPTGSNYGYTF. In DNA form, the CDR3 reads TGTGCCAGCTCACCAACAGGATCTAACTATGGCTACACCTTC.

This clonotype has just a few counts. CDR3 in DNA: TGCAGCGTTCAGGGACTAGCGGGAGAGGGATACAATGAGCAGTTCTTC. Protein sequence: CSVQGLAGEGYNEQFF. This chain connects TRBV29-1 to TRBJ2-1; TRBD2 matches at 14 bases. V lost 5 bases and J lost 4; bases outside the gene matches: 7. Looked up from germline, CDR1 is SQVTM and CDR2 is ANQGSEA. This CDR3 is 16 amino acids long.

Remarks on this clonotype: A read error is possible here, since a much larger clone lies one base away. The V gene is TRBV7-2, the J gene TRBJ2-7, with a weak D call TRBD2 (6 bases). Trimming removed 6 bases at V and 9 bases at J, with 15 bases between. The CDR3 length is 12 residues. Per germline, CDR1 SGHTA and CDR2 FQGNSA. The CDR3 DNA reads TGTGCCAGCAGTAATCAGGGACTCACGCAGTACTTC. It is translated as CASSNQGLTQYF. Filled out from reference TRBV7-2 and TRBJ2-7, the complete variable domain reads GAGVSQSPSNKVTEKGKDVELRCDPISGHTALYWYRQSLGQGLEFLIYFQGNSAPDKSGLPSDRFSAERTGGSVSTLTIQRTQQEDSAVYLCASSNQGLTQYFGPGTRLTVT.

The rearrangement joins TRBV14 to TRBJ2-1; D possibly corresponds to TRBD2 (5 bases). CDR3 length equals 11 residues. V was clipped by 2 bases and J by 12 bases, with 8 bases between them. CDR1 is SGHDN, CDR2 FVKESK, per germline. The CDR3 sequence: CASSQMEVQFF. In DNA form, the CDR3 reads TGTGCCAGCAGCCAAATGGAGGTGCAGTTCTTC.

This chain links TRBV6-1 with TRBJ1-5, with D perhaps matching TRBD1 (6 bases). V gave up 3 bases and J gave up 8 bases, with 11 bases separating them. The CDR3 has 13 residues. Germline V lookup: CDR1 MNHNS, CDR2 SASEGT. CDR3 residues: CASSETGRKPQHF. The CDR3 DNA follows: TGTGCCAGCAGTGAGACAGGACGAAAGCCCCAGCATTTT.

The gene calls are TRBV6-6 and TRBJ1-2, with D unresolved. V was shortened by 3 bases and J by 7 bases, with 12 bases between the two germline ends. This CDR3 has 13 residues. Per germline, CDR1 MNHNY and CDR2 SVGAGI (reference sequence). The DNA of the CDR3 is TGTGCCAGCAGTTATATGGACCGGGGTGGCTACACCTTC. This gives the protein CASSYMDRGGYTF.

V and J are TRBV3-1 and TRBJ2-2; D remains ambiguous. The CDR3 is 13 amino acids. The germline V and J ends were trimmed by 3 bases and 2 bases, with 4 bases remaining between them. Germline lookup yields CDR1 LGHDT and CDR2 YNNKEL (reference sequence). CDR3 bases: TGTGCCAGCAGCCAGGAAAACACCGGGGAGCTGTTTTTT. Translation: CASSQENTGELFF.

This clonotype was seen only a few times. The V and J genes are TRBV2 and TRBJ2-2, with 9 bases aligning to TRBD2. Losses at the gene ends were 5 bases for V and 2 bases for J; bases not matched to a gene: 3. The CDR3 sequence is 15 residues long. Germline V lookup: CDR1 SNHLY, CDR2 FYNNEI. CDR3 in amino acids: CASSPTSGNTGELFF. Here the CDR3 DNA reads TGTGCCAGCAGTCCGACTAGCGGAAACACCGGGGAGCTGTTTTTT. The whole variable domain, remainder taken from reference TRBV2 and TRBJ2-2, is EPEVTQTPSHQVTQMGQEVILRCVPISNHLYFYWYRQILGQKVEFLVSFYNNEISEKSEIFDDQFSVERPDGSNFTLKIRSTKLEDSAMYFCASSPTSGNTGELFFGEGSRLTVL.

The chain carries TRBV13 and TRBJ2-1; TRBD2 agrees at 13 bases. This CDR3 is 15 amino acids long. V dropped 5 bases and J dropped 8; count of bases not matched to a gene: 6. The germline V gene has CDR1 PRHDT and CDR2 FYEKMQ (reference sequence). CDR3 sequence: CASSPGLAGYDEQFF. CDR3 bases: TGTGCCAGCAGCCCGGGACTAGCGGGATACGATGAGCAGTTCTTC.

V usage is TRBV6-5 and J usage is TRBJ2-7; D assignment may be TRBD1 or TRBD2 (5 bases each). The DNA end favors TRBJ2-5, so the J call may be wrong. The CDR3 extends over 13 amino acids. The V gene's germline CDR1 is MNHEY and CDR2 SVGAGI. The DNA of the CDR3 is TGTGCCAGCAGTTACTCGGGGGTAGAGACCCAGTACTTC. The encoded protein is CASSYSGVETQYF.

The V call is TRBV29-1, the J call TRBJ1-2; D call uncertain. Germline V gene lookup returns CDR1 SQVTM and CDR2 ANQGSEA. V lost 2 bases, J lost 2 bases, and 9 bases lay in between. The CDR3 is made up of 13 amino acids. CDR3 sequence: CSVELDLNYGYTF. CDR3 DNA sequence: TGCAGCGTTGAACTCGACCTAAACTATGGCTACACCTTC. Full variable domain (remainder filled in from reference TRBV29-1 and TRBJ1-2): SAVISQKPSRDICQRGTSLTIQCQVDSQVTMMFWYRQQPGQSLTLIATANQGSEATYESGFVIDKFPISRPNLTFSTLTVSNMSPEDSSIYLCSVELDLNYGYTFGSGTRLTVV.

This clonotype has just one count. CDR3 residues: CASNLAPGQGYSPLHF. The CDR3 DNA reads as TGTGCCAGCAACCTAGCTCCGGGACAGGGATATTCACCCCTCCACTTT. The chain has TRBV7-2 and TRBJ1-6; 9 positions match TRBD1. The CDR3 has 16 residues. V was pared by 7 bases and J by 8 bases, with 12 bases of the junction left unmatched. Germline CDR1 and CDR2: SGHTA and FQGNSA. The entire variable domain, with the rest obtained from reference TRBV7-2 and TRBJ1-6, is as follows: GAGVSQSPSNKVTEKGKDVELRCDPISGHTALYWYRQSLGQGLEFLIYFQGNSAPDKSGLPSDRFSAERTGGSVSTLTIQRTQQEDSAVYLCASNLAPGQGYSPLHFGNGTRLTVT.

This clonotype was counted a single time. V usage is TRBV12-3 or TRBV12-4 and J usage is TRBJ2-3, with D hard to call. The V gene lost 6 bases and the J gene lost 0 bases, with 13 bases spanning the gap. The CDR3 has 15 amino acids. The CDR3 is CASSKSVSSTDTQYF. The CDR3 coding sequence is TGTGCCAGCAGCAAGTCCGTCTCAAGCACAGATACGCAGTATTTT.

Details on this clonotype: An end of the junction differs from the germline gene, which may be a read error. V and J are TRBV5-6 and TRBJ1-2; D might be TRBD1 (6 bases). Germline CDR1 SGHDT, CDR2 YYEEEE. This CDR3 has 14 amino acids. The CDR3 loop is CASSRPTPGDGYTF. The CDR3 nucleotides read TGTGCCAGCAGCCGTCCCACCCCAGGGGATGGTTACACCTTC.

The gene calls are TRBV25-1 and TRBJ2-4, with 8 bases lining up with TRBD1. The CDR3 is 17 amino acids. Germline V gives CDR1 MGHDK, CDR2 SYGVNS. V trimming: 2 bases; J trimming: 0 bases; junction bases outside the gene matches: 6. CDR3 sequence: CASSEQGAKLAKNIQYF. The CDR3, as DNA: TGTGCCAGCAGTGAACAGGGGGCGAAATTAGCCAAAAACATTCAGTACTTC.

The chain uses TRBV20-1 and TRBJ2-3; no clear D. The CDR3 runs to 13 residues. Trimming left V 0 bases short and J 3 bases short, with 7 bases between. Germline CDR1 is DFQATT and CDR2 is SNEGSKA (reference sequence). The CDR3 DNA reads as TGCAGTGCTAGAGACCCCGGAACAGATACGCAGTATTTT. Translating it yields CSARDPGTDTQYF.

The chain employs TRBV28 and TRBJ2-4; tentative D call: TRBD1 (5 bases). V shed 9 bases and J shed 9 bases, with 18 bases lying between them. The CDR3 runs to 13 residues. Germline lookup yields CDR1 MDHEN and CDR2 SYDVKM. CDR3 sequence reads: CASRRTGGGIQYF. CDR3 sequence (DNA): TGTGCCAGTAGGCGAACAGGCGGCGGCATTCAGTACTTC.

The chain joins TRBV4-2 to TRBJ2-5, with 9 bases matching TRBD2. The germline V gene encodes CDR1 LGHNA and CDR2 YNFKEQ. Trimming removed 1 base from V and 3 bases from J; junction bases left unmatched: 12. This CDR3 region has 18 residues. The CDR3 is CASSQGQRTSAIEETQYF. The DNA of the CDR3 is TGTGCCAGCAGCCAAGGCCAACGGACTAGCGCGATTGAAGAGACCCAGTACTTC.

About this clonotype itself: The junction departs from the called germline gene at one end, perhaps through a read error. The chain has TRBV7-3 and TRBJ1-4; tentative D call: TRBD1 (6 bases). Germline V gives CDR1 SGHTA, CDR2 FQGTGA. The CDR3 loop spans 14 amino acids. The CDR3 DNA reads TGTGCCGGCAGCTTACAGGGTACTAATGAAAAACTGTTTTTT. It encodes CAGSLQGTNEKLFF.

This clonotype came up many times. The chain recombines TRBV20-1 with TRBJ2-1; a possible D gene is TRBD2 (5 bases). CDR1 is DFQATT, CDR2 SNEGSKA, per germline (reference sequence). The length of the CDR3 is 15 residues. V was shortened by 4 bases and J by 2 bases, with 15 bases between the two germline ends. CDR3 region: CSAKRPVGTYNEQFF. The CDR3 region has the DNA TGCAGTGCTAAGCGGCCAGTAGGGACCTACAATGAGCAGTTCTTC.